The present TCR beta chain was sequenced within a study of cytomegalovirus exposure and HLA in healthy donors. General study results and limits: Among the CMV-associated chains, a few were confirmed in vitro as specific for CMV antigens. That first-cohort TCR clusters tended to co-occur in the 130 or so validation repertoires was found in a later analysis. Cytomegalovirus status, reportedly, was diagnosed with high specificity and sensitivity by the classifier. Around 160 TCR beta chains were listed as cytomegalovirus-associated.

Data came from immunoSEQ multiplex PCR; TCRdb stores just in-frame clones and leaves some out. Among more than 100,000 clones listed, 88% were seen once. Trimming stripped 4 bases from V and 1 base from J, with 17 bases between. Germline assignment: CDR1 SEHNR and CDR2 FQNEAQ (reference sequence). The CDR3 consists of 16 residues. This clone has only one observation. What it recognizes is unknown. This clonotype originated in a young man in good health and CMV-seronegative. The specimen sequenced was PBMCs. The V call is TRBV7-9, the J call TRBJ2-7, with D perhaps TRBD2 (6 bases). CDR3 in amino acids: CASSSGGDRISYEQYF. In DNA form, the CDR3 reads TGTGCCAGCAGCTCCGGCGGGGATCGTATTTCCTACGAGCAGTACTTC.